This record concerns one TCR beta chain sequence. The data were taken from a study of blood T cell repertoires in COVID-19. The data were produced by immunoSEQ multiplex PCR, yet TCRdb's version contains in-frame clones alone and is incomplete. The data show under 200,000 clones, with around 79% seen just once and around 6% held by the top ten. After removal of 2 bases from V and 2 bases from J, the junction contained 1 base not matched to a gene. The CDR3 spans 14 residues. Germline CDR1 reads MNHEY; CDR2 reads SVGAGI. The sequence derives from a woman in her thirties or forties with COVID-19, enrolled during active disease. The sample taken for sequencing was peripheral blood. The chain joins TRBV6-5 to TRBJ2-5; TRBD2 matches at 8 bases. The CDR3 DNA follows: TGTGCCAGCAGTTACGGCGGGGGGCAAGAGACCCAGTACTTC. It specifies CASSYGGGQETQYF.